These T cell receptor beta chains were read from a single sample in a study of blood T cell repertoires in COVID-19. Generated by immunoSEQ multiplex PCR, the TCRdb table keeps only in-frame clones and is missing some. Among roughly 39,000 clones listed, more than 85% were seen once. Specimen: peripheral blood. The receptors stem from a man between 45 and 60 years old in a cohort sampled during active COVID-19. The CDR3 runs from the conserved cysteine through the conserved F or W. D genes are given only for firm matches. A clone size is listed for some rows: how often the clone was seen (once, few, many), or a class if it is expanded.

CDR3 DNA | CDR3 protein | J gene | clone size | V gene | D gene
TGCGCCAGCAGCCCCTCTGACAGGACACTAGGGAATGAGCAGTTCTTC | CASSPSDRTLGNEQFF | TRBJ2-1 | NA | TRBV4-1 | NA
TGTGCCAGCAGCAATCTAGCGGAATGGGCGACAGATACGCAGTATTTT | CASSNLAEWATDTQYF | TRBJ2-3 | NA | TRBV7-9 | TRBD2
TGTGCCATCAGTGACGGACAGGGCCGCGGCCTCTATGGCTACACCTTC | CAISDGQGRGLYGYTF | TRBJ1-2 | NA | TRBV10-3 | TRBD1
TGTGCCAGCAGCCAAAGTCAGGCGCACCTTAACTATGGCTACACCTTC | CASSQSQAHLNYGYTF | TRBJ1-2 | NA | TRBV7-8 | NA
TGCAGTGCTCCCAAAGAAGCAGGAGCTTTCTTT | CSAPKEAGAFF | TRBJ1-1 | NA | TRBV20-1 | NA
TGTGCCAGCAGATTCACTGGCTATGGCTACACCTTC | CASRFTGYGYTF | TRBJ1-2 | NA | TRBV12-3/TRBV12-4 | NA
TGTGCCAGCAGCGTAGGGGCAGATTTCTACGAGCAGTACTTC | CASSVGADFYEQYF | TRBJ2-7 | once | TRBV9 | NA
TGTGCCAGCAGCCTAGCGGGTCCAGATACGCAGTATTTT | CASSLAGPDTQYF | TRBJ2-3 | few | TRBV9 | TRBD2
TGCGCCAGCAGCTATCTGGACAGGAGGGAAGAGACCCAGTACTTC | CASSYLDRREETQYF | TRBJ2-5 | NA | TRBV5-1 | NA
TGTGCCAGCAGCCAAGCCCTGGGGGGGTACTACGAGCAGTACTTC | CASSQALGGYYEQYF | TRBJ2-7 | NA | TRBV3-1/TRBV3-2 | TRBD2
TGCGCCAGCAGCCCCGGATTTGGCAGGGGTGGTGAGCAGTTCTTC | CASSPGFGRGGEQFF | TRBJ2-1 | NA | TRBV4-1 | NA
TGTGCCAGCAGTGAGTCTTGGACAGGGGGCTACGGTTATGGCTACACCTTC | CASSESWTGGYGYGYTF | TRBJ1-2 | NA | TRBV25-1 | TRBD1
TGTGCCAGCAGCCCTGGACAGGGGGGGAGAAGGGCTGAAGCTTTCTTT | CASSPGQGGRRAEAFF | TRBJ1-1 | NA | TRBV11-1 | TRBD1
TGTGCCAGCAGTTACGGTAGTAGCACAGATACGCAGTATTTT | CASSYGSSTDTQYF | TRBJ2-3 | NA | TRBV6-6 | NA
TGTGCCACCAGCAGCCGAACTAGCGGGAGGGCCCATGGGGAGAATGAGCAGTTCTTC | CATSSRTSGRAHGENEQFF | TRBJ2-1 | medium-sized | TRBV15 | TRBD2
TGTGCCAGCAGCCCCCTGCTTAGCGGGAGGGCCGCAATCGAGCAGTTCTTC | CASSPLLSGRAAIEQFF | TRBJ2-1 | NA | TRBV5-6 | TRBD2
TGTGCCTCGACTTTATCGGCAGCCCTAACCTATGGCTACACCTTC | CASTLSAALTYGYTF | TRBJ1-2 | NA | TRBV6-5 | NA
TGTGCCAGCAGCCATCTCGGCACTGAAGCTTTCTTT | CASSHLGTEAFF | TRBJ1-1 | NA | TRBV16 | NA
TGTGCCAGCAGCTTGTCGGGTCCCTCTGGAAACACCATATATTTT | CASSLSGPSGNTIYF | TRBJ1-3 | NA | TRBV5-4 | NA
TGTGCCAGCAGCTTGGTCTTTAGAGGAATGTCAGACTATGGCTACACCTTC | CASSLVFRGMSDYGYTF | TRBJ1-2 | NA | TRBV5-4 | NA
TGTGCCAGCAGCTGGGGCGGGGGGGCCTCCGAGCAGTACTTC | CASSWGGGASEQYF | TRBJ2-7 | NA | TRBV7-2 | TRBD2
TGTGCCAGCAGTTTAAACAGTAACTATGGCTACACCTTC | CASSLNSNYGYTF | TRBJ1-2 | few | TRBV27 | NA
TGTGCCAGCAGGTCCGCAGGGTGGAATGAGCAGTTCTTC | CASRSAGWNEQFF | TRBJ2-1 | NA | TRBV12-3/TRBV12-4 | NA
TGTGCCAGCGGCCCTAGACTAGCGGGGGATTACAATGAGCAGTTCTTC | CASGPRLAGDYNEQFF | TRBJ2-1 | NA | TRBV27 | TRBD2
TGCGCCAGCAGCCTGCGACTAGCGAGGGAGACCCAGTACTTC | CASSLRLARETQYF | TRBJ2-5 | NA | TRBV5-1 | TRBD2
TGTGCCAGCAGCGAGGTAGCGGGGGGAAGGGATACGCAGTATTTT | CASSEVAGGRDTQYF | TRBJ2-3 | large | TRBV9 | TRBD2
TGTGCCAGCAGTCAAACGATCCCTGAGGTAGCGGAGCAGTTCTTC | CASSQTIPEVAEQFF | TRBJ2-1 | few | TRBV6-2/TRBV6-3 | NA
TGTGCCAGCAGCGTTGCTAGCGGCACAGATACGCAGTATTTT | CASSVASGTDTQYF | TRBJ2-3 | NA | TRBV7-3 | NA
TGCAGCGTTGGGGGCCTAGCGGGGAGCGAGACCCAGTACTTC | CSVGGLAGSETQYF | TRBJ2-5 | NA | TRBV29-1 | TRBD2
TGTGCCAGCAGTGAATGGGACAGGGGGGTAGAGACCCAGTACTTC | CASSEWDRGVETQYF | TRBJ2-5 | once | TRBV25-1 | TRBD1
TGTGCCAGCATGAGCGACTCAGATACGCAGTATTTT | CASMSDSDTQYF | TRBJ2-3 | NA | TRBV9 | NA
TGCGCCAGCAGCTGGGCTGCTCGGACAGGTCAAAACACCGGGGAGCTGTTTTTT | CASSWAARTGQNTGELFF | TRBJ2-2 | NA | TRBV5-1 | TRBD1